This T cell receptor (beta chain) was identified in a study of blood T cell repertoires in COVID-19. Seattle researchers signed up patients amid active infection and tracked them longitudinally. The protocol was immunoSEQ multiplex PCR, while the TCRdb copy is restricted to in-frame clones and leaves out a portion. The table lists about 240,000 clones, 81% of them singletons, with 7.5% in the top ten. V lost 0 bases, J lost 0 bases, and 13 bases lay in between. Germline V CDR1 and CDR2: SGHTS, YDEGEE. The CDR3 is 16 residues long. V gene TRBV5-8 combines with J gene TRBJ2-7, with D possibly being TRBD1 (5 bases). The TCR was taken from an elderly woman with COVID-19, enrolled during active disease. The sequencing input was peripheral blood. This chain's CDR3 is CASSLVLGLNSYEQYF. The CDR3 DNA reads as TGTGCCAGCAGCTTGGTTTTGGGGCTTAACTCCTACGAGCAGTACTTC.